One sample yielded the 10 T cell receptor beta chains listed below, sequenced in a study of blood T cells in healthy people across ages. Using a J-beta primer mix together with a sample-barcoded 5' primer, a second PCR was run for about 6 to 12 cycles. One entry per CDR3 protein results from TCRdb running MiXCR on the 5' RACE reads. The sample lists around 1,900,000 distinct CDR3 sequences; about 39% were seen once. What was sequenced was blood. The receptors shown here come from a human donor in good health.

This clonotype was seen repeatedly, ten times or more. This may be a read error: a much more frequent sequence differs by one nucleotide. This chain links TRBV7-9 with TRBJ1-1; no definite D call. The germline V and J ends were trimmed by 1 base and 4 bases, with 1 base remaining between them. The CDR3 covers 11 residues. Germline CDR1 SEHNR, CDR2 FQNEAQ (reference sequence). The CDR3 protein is CASSLVTEAFF. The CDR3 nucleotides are TGTGCCAGCAGCTTAGTCACTGAAGCTTTCTTT.

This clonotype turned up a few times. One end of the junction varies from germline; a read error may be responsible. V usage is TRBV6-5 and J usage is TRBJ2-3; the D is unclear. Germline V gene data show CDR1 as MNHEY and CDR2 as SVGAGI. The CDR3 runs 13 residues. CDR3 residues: CAGSYDSTDTQYF. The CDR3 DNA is TGTGCCGGCAGTTATGACAGCACAGATACGCAGTATTTT.

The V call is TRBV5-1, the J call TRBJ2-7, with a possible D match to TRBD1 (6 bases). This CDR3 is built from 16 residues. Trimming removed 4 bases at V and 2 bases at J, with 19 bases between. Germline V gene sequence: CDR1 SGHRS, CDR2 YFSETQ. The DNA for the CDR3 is TGCGCCAGCAGCCCCAACCTCCTGGCAGGGGCCTACGAGCAGTACTTC. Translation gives CASSPNLLAGAYEQYF.

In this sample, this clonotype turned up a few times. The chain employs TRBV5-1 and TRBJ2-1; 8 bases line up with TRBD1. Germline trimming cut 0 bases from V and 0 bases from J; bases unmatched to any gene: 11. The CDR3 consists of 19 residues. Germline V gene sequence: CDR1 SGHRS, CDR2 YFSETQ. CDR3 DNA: TGCGCCAGCAGCTTGGGGCTACCGGGACAGGTACGCTCCTACAATGAGCAGTTCTTC. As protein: CASSLGLPGQVRSYNEQFF.

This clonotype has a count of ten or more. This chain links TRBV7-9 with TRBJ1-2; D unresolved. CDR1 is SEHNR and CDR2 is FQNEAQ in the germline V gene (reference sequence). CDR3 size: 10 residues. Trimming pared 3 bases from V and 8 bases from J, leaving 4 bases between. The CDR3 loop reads CASSLSGYTF. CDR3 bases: TGTGCCAGCAGCTTGTCCGGCTACACCTTC.

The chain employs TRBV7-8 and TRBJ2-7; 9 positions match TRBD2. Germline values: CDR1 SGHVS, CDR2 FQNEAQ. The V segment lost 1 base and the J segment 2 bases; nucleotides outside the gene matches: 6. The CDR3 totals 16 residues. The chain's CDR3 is CASSLGLAGTPYEQYF. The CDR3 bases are TGTGCCAGCAGCTTAGGTCTAGCGGGGACCCCCTACGAGCAGTACTTC.

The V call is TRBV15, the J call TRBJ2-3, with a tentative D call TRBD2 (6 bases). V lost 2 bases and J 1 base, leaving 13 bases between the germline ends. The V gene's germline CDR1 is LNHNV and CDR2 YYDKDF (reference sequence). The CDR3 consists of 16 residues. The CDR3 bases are TGTGCCACCAGCAGATTGGGGGGACCAGGCACAGATACGCAGTATTTT. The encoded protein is CATSRLGGPGTDTQYF. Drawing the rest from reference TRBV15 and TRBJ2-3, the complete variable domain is DAMVIQNPRYQVTQFGKPVTLSCSQTLNHNVMYWYQQKSSQAPKLLFHYYDKDFNNEADTPDNFQSRRPNTSFCFLDIRSPGLGDTAMYLCATSRLGGPGTDTQYFGPGTRLTVL.

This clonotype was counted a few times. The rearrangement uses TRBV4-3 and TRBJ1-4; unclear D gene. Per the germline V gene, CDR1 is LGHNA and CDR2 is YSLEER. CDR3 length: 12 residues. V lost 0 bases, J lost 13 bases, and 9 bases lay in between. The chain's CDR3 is CASSQEAGRLFF. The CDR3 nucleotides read TGCGCCAGCAGCCAAGAAGCAGGAAGACTGTTTTTT.

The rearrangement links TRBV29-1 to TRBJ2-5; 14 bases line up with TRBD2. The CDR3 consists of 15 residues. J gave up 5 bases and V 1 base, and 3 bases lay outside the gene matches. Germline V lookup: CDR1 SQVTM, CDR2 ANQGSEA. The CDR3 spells CSVEGLAGGQETQYF. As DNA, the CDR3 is TGCAGCGTTGAAGGACTAGCGGGGGGGCAGGAGACCCAGTACTTC.

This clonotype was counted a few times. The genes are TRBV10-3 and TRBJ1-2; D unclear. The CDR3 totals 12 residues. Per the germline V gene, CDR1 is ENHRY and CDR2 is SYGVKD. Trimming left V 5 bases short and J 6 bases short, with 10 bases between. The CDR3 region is CAISNLNDGYTF. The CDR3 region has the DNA TGTGCCATCAGTAACCTCAATGATGGCTACACCTTC.